The 21 T cell receptor beta chains given below trace back to one sample, sequenced in a study of STAT5B mutations in CD4+ large granular lymphocyte leukemia. The assay was immunoSEQ multiplex PCR, and TCRdb's table has in-frame clones only and misses some. The sample has about 30,000 clones, around 70% seen once. Sequenced material: CD4+ T cells from blood buffy coats. The receptors come from a human donor in good health.

This clone was seen just once. This chain joins TRBV13 and TRBJ2-3; TRBD2 matches at 16 bases. V trimming: 5 bases; J trimming: 7 bases; junction bases outside the gene matches: 6. The CDR3 totals 16 residues. Per the germline V gene, CDR1 is PRHDT and CDR2 is FYEKMQ (reference sequence). The CDR3: CASSPGTSGGAYTQYF. The CDR3 nucleotides are TGTGCCAGCAGCCCGGGGACTAGCGGGGGGGCGTATACGCAGTATTTT.

V and J are TRBV5-1 and TRBJ2-5; 10 bases are shared with TRBD2. This CDR3 has 15 amino acids. V was clipped by 5 bases and J by 1 base; unmatched bases: 5. The germline V gene encodes CDR1 SGHRS and CDR2 YFSETQ. As DNA, the CDR3 is TGCGCCAGCAGGTTACTAGCGGGACTCCAAGAGACCCAGTACTTC. This translates into CASRLLAGLQETQYF. The variable domain in full, with the rest retrieved from reference TRBV5-1 and TRBJ2-5, is KAGVTQTPRYLIKTRGQQVTLSCSPISGHRSVSWYQQTPGQGLQFLFEYFSETQRNKGNFPGRFSGRQFSNSRSEMNVSTLELGDSALYLCASRLLAGLQETQYFGPGTRLLVL.

The chain links TRBV4-1 to TRBJ2-1, with 11 bases lining up with TRBD2. V shed 4 bases and J 10 bases; nucleotides not matched to a gene: 12. Germline V gene sequence: CDR1 MGHRA, CDR2 YSYEKL. The CDR3 is 16 amino acids. This CDR3 is CASSRIAGGQWGEQFF. The CDR3 region has the DNA TGCGCCAGCAGCCGTATAGCGGGGGGGCAATGGGGAGAGCAGTTCTTC.

The CDR3 here is CASRRQGPYEQYF. The CDR3 region has the DNA TGTGCCAGCAGAAGACAGGGCCCCTACGAGCAGTACTTC. The J gene is TRBJ2-7, the V gene TRBV2; 7 bases map to TRBD1. This CDR3 has 13 residues. With V trimmed by 6 bases and J by 2 bases, 4 bases remained unmatched. Germline CDR1 and CDR2: SNHLY and FYNNEI.

The rearrangement joins TRBV11-3 to TRBJ2-6; D is perhaps TRBD1 (6 bases). This CDR3 is built from 16 residues. In germline, CDR1 is SGHNT, CDR2 YENEEA. Trimming shortened V by 5 bases and J by 2 bases, and 13 bases separated the two germline ends. In DNA form, the CDR3 reads TGTGCCAGCAGCGAAGGACAGTTCCCTGGGGCCAACGTCCTGACTTTC. Translating it yields CASSEGQFPGANVLTF.

This clone was detected only a few times. The rearrangement links TRBV29-1 to TRBJ1-1, with no clear D. CDR3 length: 15 residues. V shed 6 bases and J shed 3 bases, with 20 bases lying between them. Germline CDR1 and CDR2: SQVTM and ANQGSEA. The CDR3 sequence: CSVATKDLSDTEAFF. The CDR3 nucleotides are TGCAGCGTGGCGACAAAAGATTTATCGGACACTGAAGCTTTCTTT.

The genes are TRBV2 and TRBJ2-1, with TRBD2 identical over 12 bases. Germline V gene lookup returns CDR1 SNHLY and CDR2 FYNNEI. This CDR3 contains 16 residues. Trimming at V came to 5 bases and at J to 4 bases, leaving 6 bases not matched to a gene. The CDR3 protein is CASSQRLAGDYNEQFF. CDR3 coding DNA: TGTGCCAGCAGTCAAAGACTAGCGGGGGATTACAATGAGCAGTTCTTC.

The V call is TRBV9, the J call TRBJ2-3; 10 bases fit TRBD1. Per germline, CDR1 SGDLS and CDR2 YYNGEE. The CDR3 runs to 16 residues. V dropped 4 bases and J dropped 4; count of bases not matched to a gene: 9. The CDR3 DNA is TGTGCCAGCAGCTATGGGGGACAGGGGTCGGCAGATACGCAGTATTTT. Translating it yields CASSYGGQGSADTQYF.

The rearrangement uses TRBV21-1 and TRBJ1-5; the D call in the table, TRBD1, was not verified against the DNA. TRBV21-1 is a known pseudogene. The CDR3 consists of 18 residues. CDR3 nucleotide sequence: TGTGCCAGCAGCAAAGTACGCGACAAGGGGGAAGGCGGTCAGCCCCAGCATTTT. Its protein is CASSKVRDKGEGGQPQHF.

The V and J genes are TRBV19 and TRBJ1-4; D perhaps matches TRBD1 (6 bases). V was pared by 5 bases and J by 7 bases, with 17 bases between. The CDR3 totals 15 residues. Per the germline V gene, CDR1 is LNHDA and CDR2 is SQIVND (reference sequence). CDR3 nucleotide sequence: TGTGCCAGTAGTGCCGCCAGGGGAAGGACTGAAAAACTGTTTTTT. Amino acids: CASSAARGRTEKLFF. The whole variable domain, remainder taken from reference TRBV19 and TRBJ1-4, is DGGITQSPKYLFRKEGQNVTLSCEQNLNHDAMYWYRQDPGQGLRLIYYSQIVNDFQKGDIAEGYSVSREKKESFPLTVTSAQKNPTAFYLCASSAARGRTEKLFFGSGTQLSVL.

On this clone: One end of the junction varies from germline; a read error may be responsible. The chain couples TRBV9 to TRBJ1-4; maybe TRBD1 (5 bases). Germline assignment: CDR1 SGDLS and CDR2 YYNGEE. This CDR3 has 11 amino acids. The CDR3 DNA reads TGCTTAGACAGCTGTAATGAAAAACTGTTTTTT. The encoded protein is CLDSCNEKLFF.

The J gene is TRBJ2-7, the V gene TRBV29-1; tentatively, D is TRBD2 (5 bases). This CDR3 is 11 amino acids long. Germline CDR1 is SQVTM and CDR2 is ANQGSEA. The ends were cut back, 7 bases at V and 3 bases at J, with 10 bases in the middle. The CDR3 coding sequence is TGCAGCGCGGGAAACAGCTACGAGCAGTACTTC. Amino acids: CSAGNSYEQYF.

The chain links TRBV2 to TRBJ1-5; D is ambiguous. CDR3 length: 18 amino acids. Germline assignment: CDR1 SNHLY and CDR2 FYNNEI. V was trimmed by 4 bases and J by 0 bases, leaving 19 bases between them. This CDR3 reads CASSAYASQAYSNQPQHF. CDR3 in DNA: TGTGCCAGCAGTGCTTATGCGTCCCAAGCCTATAGCAATCAGCCCCAGCATTTT.

This clone came up a few times. The chain carries TRBV15 and TRBJ1-2; 10 bases fit TRBD1. Germline CDR1 reads LNHNV; CDR2 reads YYDKDF (reference sequence). J lost 9 bases, V lost 3 bases, and 7 bases had no gene match. CDR3 length: 14 residues. Here the CDR3 reads CATSSRQGAASYTF. For the CDR3, the DNA is TGTGCCACCAGCAGCAGACAGGGGGCAGCTAGCTACACCTTC.

V gene TRBV6-6 combines with J gene TRBJ2-6, with D perhaps TRBD1 or TRBD2 (5 bases each). V gave up 5 bases and J gave up 2 bases, with 10 bases separating them. CDR1 is MNHNY and CDR2 is SVGAGI in the germline V gene (reference sequence). The CDR3 runs 15 residues. The CDR3 sequence: CASSQMGAGANVLTF. The CDR3 DNA sequence: TGTGCCAGCAGTCAAATGGGGGCTGGGGCCAACGTCCTGACTTTC.

This chain uses TRBV6-5 with TRBJ1-1, with D unresolved. CDR1 MNHEY and CDR2 SVGAGI come from the germline V gene. The CDR3 extends over 14 amino acids. V was clipped by 2 bases and J by 6 bases, with 13 bases between them. This CDR3 reads CASSYPGSNSEAFF. In DNA, the CDR3 is TGTGCCAGCAGTTACCCAGGTTCAAATTCTGAAGCTTTCTTT.

V gene TRBV18 combines with J gene TRBJ1-1; 7 bases line up with TRBD1. The V segment lost 2 bases and the J segment 4 bases; nucleotides outside the gene matches: 4. The CDR3 spans 14 residues. Germline V CDR1 and CDR2: KGHSH, LQKENI. CDR3 coding DNA: TGTGCCAGCTCACCAAGGGAGGGGGCCACTGAAGCTTTCTTT. Translated, it gives CASSPREGATEAFF.

The rearrangement links TRBV27 to TRBJ2-5, with TRBD1 identical over 9 bases. The J segment lost 4 bases and the V segment lost 10 bases, leaving 7 bases of the junction unmatched. The CDR3 length is 13 residues. Germline lookup yields CDR1 MNHEY and CDR2 SMNVEV (reference sequence). The CDR3 loop is CATTGGSRETQYF. Written as DNA, the CDR3 is TGTGCCACCACAGGGGGCTCGAGAGAGACCCAGTACTTC.

V and J are TRBV11-1 and TRBJ2-2; no clear D gene. Germline loops: CDR1 SGHAT, CDR2 FQDESV (reference sequence). The CDR3 contains 13 residues. V was pared by 5 bases and J by 6 bases, with 10 bases between. In DNA, the CDR3 is TGTGCCAGCAGCGTAATAGAGGCCGGGGAGCTGTTTTTT. It yields the protein CASSVIEAGELFF.

The chain has TRBV27 and TRBJ1-6; weak D call: TRBD1 (5 bases). Trimming stripped 5 bases from V and 6 bases from J, with 17 bases between. Germline loops: CDR1 MNHEY, CDR2 SMNVEV (reference sequence). The CDR3 sequence is 16 residues long. The CDR3 here is CASSVEGPPINSPLHF. The CDR3 region has the DNA TGTGCCAGCAGTGTCGAGGGACCACCCATTAATTCACCCCTCCACTTT.

The chain has TRBV7-2 and TRBJ2-1; 7 nucleotides line up with TRBD1. The CDR3 is 12 amino acids. With V trimmed by 2 bases and J by 15 bases, 7 bases remained unmatched. Looked up from germline, CDR1 is SGHTA and CDR2 is FQGNSA. CDR3 loop: CASSLSGTVLFF. For the CDR3, the DNA is TGTGCCAGCAGCTTATCCGGGACAGTTCTGTTCTTC. Combining the CDR3 with reference TRBV7-2 and TRBJ2-1 gives the whole variable domain GAGVSQSPSNKVTEKGKDVELRCDPISGHTALYWYRQSLGQGLEFLIYFQGNSAPDKSGLPSDRFSAERTGGSVSTLTIQRTQQEDSAVYLCASSLSGTVLFFGPGTRLTVL.